This TCR beta chain was sequenced during a study of beta chain features in type 1 diabetes. The sequenced template was cDNA made from the entire isolated RNA. TCRdb keeps only in-frame clones here, not all; method: immunoSEQ multiplex PCR. The sample contains 30,000 to 45,000 clones, about 64% of which appear only once. This CDR3 comprises 19 residues. Looked up from germline, CDR1 is SGHKS and CDR2 is YYEKEE (reference sequence). J gave up 2 bases and V 0 bases, and 15 bases lay outside the gene matches. This receptor was identified in a woman aged 25 to 39 in good health. Sequencing was done on a sample of Tregs from blood. The chain recombines TRBV5-5 with TRBJ1-2; TRBD1 matches at 8 bases. The CDR3 region has the DNA TGTGCCAGCAGCTTGGTAGGTCCCCGGCGGACAGGGCCCAACTATGGCTACACCTTC. It encodes CASSLVGPRRTGPNYGYTF.